The 12 T cell receptor beta chains given below trace back to one sample, sequenced in a study of radiotherapy plus CTLA-4 blockade in lung cancer. Sequencing used immunoSEQ multiplex PCR; TCRdb keeps in-frame clones, though not all of them. The sample shows 80,000 to 100,000 clones, about four fifths of them seen only once. The sample consisted of peripheral blood, taken from a patient treated with radiotherapy plus ipilimumab. The receptors shown here come from a human donor with non-small cell lung cancer who had a partial response to radiotherapy plus ipilimumab. Some clones in this sample may be carry-over from other donors' samples.

The chain joins TRBV27 to TRBJ1-2; 11 nucleotides line up with TRBD1. V trimming: 6 bases; J trimming: 4 bases; junction bases outside the gene matches: 10. CDR1 and CDR2 (germline): MNHEY, SMNVEV (reference sequence). The CDR3 length is 16 residues. CDR3 protein: CASRGQGASRGYGYTF. DNA for the CDR3: TGTGCCAGCAGAGGACAGGGGGCGTCTAGGGGCTATGGCTACACCTTC.

The rearrangement joins TRBV9 to TRBJ2-1, with D possibly TRBD2 on 5 matching bases. The CDR3 is 15 amino acids. Trimming pared 4 bases from V and 3 bases from J, leaving 14 bases between. Germline CDR1 reads SGDLS; CDR2 reads YYNGEE. CDR3 nucleotide sequence: TGTGCCAGCAGCTCCACTGACGGACTCTACAATGAGCAGTTCTTC. Its translation is CASSSTDGLYNEQFF.

J is TRBJ2-7 and V is TRBV9; no clear D. Germline lookup yields CDR1 SGDLS and CDR2 YYNGEE. V was pared by 1 base and J by 6 bases, with 11 bases between. The CDR3 spans 13 residues. CDR3 nucleotides: TGTGCCAGCAGCGTATCCAGGTTAAGCGAGCAGTACTTC. Translating it yields CASSVSRLSEQYF.

This clone was seen a single time. The chain links TRBV9 to TRBJ2-7, with D tentatively TRBD1 (6 bases). V was trimmed by 3 bases and J by 6 bases, leaving 13 bases between them. The CDR3 is made up of 13 amino acids. From germline, CDR1 is SGDLS and CDR2 YYNGEE. CDR3: CASSAYREGEQYF. The CDR3 DNA follows: TGTGCCAGCAGCGCCTACAGGGAAGGCGAGCAGTACTTC.

The chain carries TRBV28 and TRBJ2-2; 8 nucleotides line up with TRBD1. V lost 7 bases to trimming and J lost 3 bases; unmatched junction nucleotides: 7. Germline V gene sequence: CDR1 MDHEN, CDR2 SYDVKM. CDR3 length: 15 residues. The CDR3 DNA is TGTGCCAGCACCTTGGGACAGGCGTACACCGGGGAGCTGTTTTTT. This codes for CASTLGQAYTGELFF.

Details on this clone: One end of the junction varies from germline; a read error may be responsible. The chain recombines TRBV5-8 with TRBJ1-3; D is perhaps TRBD1 (5 bases). Germline-derived CDR1 and CDR2 are SGHTS and YDEGEE. This CDR3 contains 10 residues. The CDR3 DNA is TGTGCCAGCAGCTTGACAGGTCCTTCCTTT. This sequence encodes CASSLTGPSF.

The chain is built from TRBV2 and TRBJ1-2; D unclear. The CDR3 loop spans 15 amino acids. Per germline, CDR1 SNHLY and CDR2 FYNNEI. V dropped 7 bases and J dropped 7 bases, with 22 bases sitting between them. The CDR3 protein is CASTPPAQVTGGYTF. CDR3 nucleotide sequence: TGTGCCAGCACTCCGCCAGCCCAGGTTACTGGTGGCTACACCTTC.

The genes are TRBV6-5 and TRBJ1-2; 8 nucleotides line up with TRBD1. CDR3 size: 16 residues. Germline trimming cut 2 bases from V and 4 bases from J; bases unmatched to any gene: 9. Looked up from germline, CDR1 is MNHEY and CDR2 is SVGAGI. The CDR3 loop reads CASSYVRTGGGYGYTF. The CDR3 DNA follows: TGTGCCAGCAGTTACGTTCGAACAGGGGGAGGCTATGGCTACACCTTC.

The CDR3 DNA sequence: TGTGCCAGCTCACGGGGCCTTTCGAACACTGAAGCTTTCTTT. Translation gives CASSRGLSNTEAFF. This chain connects TRBV18 to TRBJ1-1, with D possibly matching TRBD1 (5 bases). The ends were cut back, 4 bases at V and 1 base at J, with 10 bases in the middle. Germline CDR1 reads KGHSH; CDR2 reads LQKENI. The CDR3 runs to 14 residues.

Comment on this clone: Germline is not matched at one junction end, which may reflect a read error. The V and J genes are TRBV7-9 and TRBJ2-7, with 8 nucleotides matching TRBD2. Germline CDR1 and CDR2: SEHNR and FQNEAQ (reference sequence). This CDR3 has 12 residues. CDR3 region: CASSFLAGPTRF. CDR3 nucleotide sequence: TGTGCCAGCAGCTTTTTAGCGGGACCAACCCGCTTC.

The chain has TRBV19 and TRBJ2-2; 7 bases are a match to TRBD1. V was pared by 0 bases and J by 4 bases, with 2 bases of the junction left unmatched. Germline V lookup: CDR1 LNHDA, CDR2 SQIVND (reference sequence). The CDR3 is 15 amino acids. CDR3 nucleotides: TGTGCCAGTAGTATAGATCCAGGGGGCACCGGGGAGCTGTTTTTT. Encoded protein: CASSIDPGGTGELFF.

The chain carries TRBV19 and TRBJ1-1; no clear D gene. The CDR3 length is 13 residues. Germline-derived CDR1 and CDR2 are LNHDA and SQIVND (reference sequence). Trimming took 5 bases from V and 10 from J, leaving 17 bases between them. In DNA, the CDR3 is TGTGCCAGTAGTCCCCAGCGGGCAGGAGCAGCTTTCTTT. It codes for CASSPQRAGAAFF. Supplemented by reference TRBV19 and TRBJ1-1, the full variable domain reads DGGITQSPKYLFRKEGQNVTLSCEQNLNHDAMYWYRQDPGQGLRLIYYSQIVNDFQKGDIAEGYSVSREKKESFPLTVTSAQKNPTAFYLCASSPQRAGAAFFGQGTRLTVV.